The clone carrying this T cell receptor beta chain has a handful of counts. Antigen specificity is unknown. Individual cDNA molecules received unique molecular identifiers. TCRdb passed the 5' RACE reads through MiXCR, listing each CDR3 protein once. The sample records tens of thousands of distinct CDR3 sequences, around a tenth being singletons. V dropped 1 base and J dropped 4; count of bases not matched to a gene: 4. Germline lookup yields CDR1 MDHEN and CDR2 SYDVKM. The CDR3 runs to 15 residues. These data come from a study of early T cells in non-severe SARS-CoV-2 infection. Looking at the study overall: Chains were not paired, and sequencing was done on bulk RNA from unsorted whole blood. The study's findings and limits: There was a bias toward anti-spike CD8 responses in VDJdb matching, which missed private and CD4 specificities.

The material sequenced was whole blood, taken at baseline. This sequence joins TRBV28 and TRBJ1-5, with TRBD1 matching over 7 bases. The sequence came from an adult who was a healthcare worker with PCR-confirmed SARS-CoV-2 infection or an uninfected control (not recorded which). The CDR3: CASSLLSGGNQPQHF. The CDR3 DNA is TGTGCCAGCAGTTTATTATCAGGGGGGAATCAGCCCCAGCATTTT.